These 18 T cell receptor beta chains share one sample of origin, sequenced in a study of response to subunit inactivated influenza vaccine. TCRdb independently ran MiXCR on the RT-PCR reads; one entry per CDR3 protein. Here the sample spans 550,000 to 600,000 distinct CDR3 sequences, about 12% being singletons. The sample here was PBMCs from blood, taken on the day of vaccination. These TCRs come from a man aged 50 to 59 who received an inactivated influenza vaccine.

The chain's CDR3 is CASSPGPVYPSGANVLTF. CDR3 DNA: TGTGCCAGCAGCCCCGGGCCCGTATACCCCTCTGGGGCCAACGTCCTGACTTTC. The genes are TRBV12-3 or TRBV12-4 and TRBJ2-6; D unclear. Trimming removed 6 bases from V and 0 bases from J, with 18 bases in between. The CDR3 is 18 residues long.

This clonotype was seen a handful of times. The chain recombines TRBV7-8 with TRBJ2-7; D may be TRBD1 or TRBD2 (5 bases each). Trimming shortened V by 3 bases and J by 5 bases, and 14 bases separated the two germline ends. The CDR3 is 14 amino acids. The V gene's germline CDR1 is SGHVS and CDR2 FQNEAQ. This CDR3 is CASSFRGGGNEQYF. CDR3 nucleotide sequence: TGTGCCAGCAGCTTTCGTGGGGGTGGCAACGAGCAGTACTTC.

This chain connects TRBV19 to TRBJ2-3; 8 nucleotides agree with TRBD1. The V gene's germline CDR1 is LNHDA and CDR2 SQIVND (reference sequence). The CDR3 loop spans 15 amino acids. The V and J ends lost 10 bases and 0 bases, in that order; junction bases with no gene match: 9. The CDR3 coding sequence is TGTGCCAACATCGCGGGACAGGCTAGCACAGATACGCAGTATTTT. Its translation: CANIAGQASTDTQYF.

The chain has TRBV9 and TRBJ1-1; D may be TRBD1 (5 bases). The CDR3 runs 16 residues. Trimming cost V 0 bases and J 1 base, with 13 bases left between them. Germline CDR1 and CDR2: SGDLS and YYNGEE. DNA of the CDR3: TGTGCCAGCAGCGTAGGAAGCAGGGCAGGGAACACTGAAGCTTTCTTT. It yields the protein CASSVGSRAGNTEAFF.

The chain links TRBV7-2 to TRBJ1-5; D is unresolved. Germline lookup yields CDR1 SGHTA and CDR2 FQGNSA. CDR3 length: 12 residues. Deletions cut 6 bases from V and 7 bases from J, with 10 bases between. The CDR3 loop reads CASSSINQPQHF. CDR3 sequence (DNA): TGTGCCAGCAGTTCGATTAACCAGCCCCAGCATTTT. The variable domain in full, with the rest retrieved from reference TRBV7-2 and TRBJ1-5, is GAGVSQSPSNKVTEKGKDVELRCDPISGHTALYWYRQSLGQGLEFLIYFQGNSAPDKSGLPSDRFSAERTGGSVSTLTIQRTQQEDSAVYLCASSSINQPQHFGDGTRLSIL.

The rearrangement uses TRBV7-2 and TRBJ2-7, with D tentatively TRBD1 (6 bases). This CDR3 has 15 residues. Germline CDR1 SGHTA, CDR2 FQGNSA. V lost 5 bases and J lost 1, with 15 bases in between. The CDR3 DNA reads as TGTGCCAGCAGCCAGTCAACAGGGTTTTCCTACGAGCAGTACTTC. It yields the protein CASSQSTGFSYEQYF.

The CDR3 DNA reads TGTGCCACCAGCAGAGCCCAGGGGTACTCCTACGAGCAGTACTTC. Translated, it gives CATSRAQGYSYEQYF. V gene TRBV15 combines with J gene TRBJ2-7; possibly TRBD1 for D (6 bases). Germline CDR1 LNHNV, CDR2 YYDKDF (reference sequence). The CDR3 consists of 15 residues. V lost 1 base to trimming and J lost 0 bases, with 10 bases between them.

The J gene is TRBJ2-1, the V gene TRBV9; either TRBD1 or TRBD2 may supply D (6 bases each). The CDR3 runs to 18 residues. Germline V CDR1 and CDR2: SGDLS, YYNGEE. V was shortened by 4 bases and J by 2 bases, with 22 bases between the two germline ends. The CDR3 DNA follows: TGTGCCAGCAGCCTCGACCCAGGGAAAGGGGGGACCTACAATGAGCAGTTCTTC. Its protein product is CASSLDPGKGGTYNEQFF.

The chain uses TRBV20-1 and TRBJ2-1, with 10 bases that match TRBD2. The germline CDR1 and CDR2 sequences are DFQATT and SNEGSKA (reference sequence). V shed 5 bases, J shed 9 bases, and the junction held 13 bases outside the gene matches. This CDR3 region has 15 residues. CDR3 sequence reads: CSAGKKRGGRVEQFF. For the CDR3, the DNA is TGCAGTGCTGGGAAAAAGCGGGGGGGCCGTGTTGAGCAGTTCTTC.

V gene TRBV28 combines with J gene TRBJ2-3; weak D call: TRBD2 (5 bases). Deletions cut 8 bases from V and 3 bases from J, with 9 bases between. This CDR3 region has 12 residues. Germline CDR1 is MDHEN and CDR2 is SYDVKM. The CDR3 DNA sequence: TGTGCCAGCGGTCGGGAAACAGATACGCAGTATTTT. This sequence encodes CASGRETDTQYF.

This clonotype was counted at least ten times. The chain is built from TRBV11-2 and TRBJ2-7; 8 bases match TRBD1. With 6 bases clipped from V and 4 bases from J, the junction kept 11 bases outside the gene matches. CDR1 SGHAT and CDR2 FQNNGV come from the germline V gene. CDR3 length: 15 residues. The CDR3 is CASRPTRTGNYEQYF. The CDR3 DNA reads TGTGCCAGCAGACCCACCCGGACAGGGAATTACGAGCAGTACTTC.

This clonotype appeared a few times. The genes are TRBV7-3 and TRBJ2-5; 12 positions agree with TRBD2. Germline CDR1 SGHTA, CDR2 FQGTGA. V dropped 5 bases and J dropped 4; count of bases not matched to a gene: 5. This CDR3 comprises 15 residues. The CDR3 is CASSTTSGSGETQYF. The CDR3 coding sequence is TGTGCCAGCAGCACGACTAGCGGGAGTGGAGAGACCCAGTACTTC.

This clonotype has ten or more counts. The DNA of the CDR3 is TGTGCCAGCAGCATGGGAATGTACAATGAGCAGTTCTTC. It yields the protein CASSMGMYNEQFF. The chain employs TRBV7-2 and TRBJ2-1; D is unresolved. The CDR3 runs to 13 residues. Germline-derived CDR1 and CDR2 are SGHTA and FQGNSA. Trimming stripped 5 bases from V and 4 bases from J, with 9 bases between. Using reference TRBV7-2 and TRBJ2-1 for the parts outside the CDR3, the full variable domain is GAGVSQSPSNKVTEKGKDVELRCDPISGHTALYWYRQSLGQGLEFLIYFQGNSAPDKSGLPSDRFSAERTGGSVSTLTIQRTQQEDSAVYLCASSMGMYNEQFFGPGTRLTVL.

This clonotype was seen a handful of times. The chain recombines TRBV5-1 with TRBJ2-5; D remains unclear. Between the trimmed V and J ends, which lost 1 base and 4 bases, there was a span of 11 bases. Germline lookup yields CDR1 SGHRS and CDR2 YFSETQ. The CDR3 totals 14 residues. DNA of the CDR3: TGCGCCAGCAGCTTGTATAGCCCGCGAGAGACCCAGTACTTC. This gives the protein CASSLYSPRETQYF.

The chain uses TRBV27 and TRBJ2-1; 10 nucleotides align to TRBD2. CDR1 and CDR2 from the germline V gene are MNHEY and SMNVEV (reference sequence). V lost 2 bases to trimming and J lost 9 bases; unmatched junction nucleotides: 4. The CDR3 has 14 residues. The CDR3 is CASSLSGGAGEQFF. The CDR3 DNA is TGTGCCAGCAGTTTAAGCGGGGGGGCCGGTGAGCAGTTCTTC.

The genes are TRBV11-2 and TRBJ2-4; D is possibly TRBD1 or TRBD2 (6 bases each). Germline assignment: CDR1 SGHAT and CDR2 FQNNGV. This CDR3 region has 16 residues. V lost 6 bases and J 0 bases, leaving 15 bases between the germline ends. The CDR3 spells CASRRGGPLAKNIQYF. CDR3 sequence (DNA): TGTGCCAGCAGAAGAGGGGGGCCCCTAGCCAAAAACATTCAGTACTTC.

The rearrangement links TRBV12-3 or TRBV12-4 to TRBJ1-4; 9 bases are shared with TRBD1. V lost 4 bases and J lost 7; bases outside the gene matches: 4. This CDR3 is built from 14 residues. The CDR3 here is CASSSTGGGEKLFF. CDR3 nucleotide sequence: TGTGCCAGCAGTTCGACAGGGGGTGGTGAAAAACTGTTTTTT.

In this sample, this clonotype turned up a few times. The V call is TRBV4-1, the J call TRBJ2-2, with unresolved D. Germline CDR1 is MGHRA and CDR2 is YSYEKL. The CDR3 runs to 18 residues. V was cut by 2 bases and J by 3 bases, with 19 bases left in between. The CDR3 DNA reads TGCGCCAGCAGCCAAAAAAGTCAAAGGGAAAGTTACACCGGGGAGCTGTTTTTT. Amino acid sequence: CASSQKSQRESYTGELFF.